What follows describes a single TCR beta chain. Its specificity is unknown. This sample was taken from a study of CD8 T cells in ankylosing spondylitis. TCR beta libraries were made by quantitative 5'-RACE with molecular barcodes. Using its own MiXCR run on the 5' RACE reads, TCRdb lists one record per CDR3 protein. The sample includes approximately 440,000 distinct CDR3 sequences, 15% to 20% seen only once; the top ten take approximately 0.93%. Whole-study results and caveats: Reportedly, significant enrichment of disease-linked clones occurred in matched ankylosing spondylitis synovial fluid. Blood of patients with ankylosing spondylitis appeared to be characterized by a TCR beta motif of several highly homologous variants. Some of the motif variants had earlier been found in reactive arthritis patients' fluid and blood.

The CDR3 is 12 residues long. Looked up from germline, CDR1 is SGHTA and CDR2 is FQGNSA. Deletions cut 8 bases from V and 7 bases from J, with 14 bases between. The sample comprised blood, either unsorted or a sorted T cell fraction (not recorded which). This TCR came from a male donor with ankylosing spondylitis. The chain recombines TRBV7-2 with TRBJ2-5, with D perhaps being TRBD1 or TRBD2 (5 bases each). The DNA of the CDR3 is TGTGCCAGCTCAATTCTTGGGGGGACCCAGTACTTC. Protein: CASSILGGTQYF.